This T cell receptor (beta chain) was retrieved from a study of T cell repertoires in cytomegalovirus infection (dated by TCRdb to the late 2010s). In terms of the full investigation: Recently identified HLA-C-restricted CMV epitopes, whose presentation resists viral immunomodulation, were targeted by peptide stimulations together with well-studied HLA-B-restricted epitopes. Donor HLA type was relevant to the analysis, because carriage of CMV infection together with the matching HLA type was indicated by public TCR beta signatures.

General findings and caveats noted by the study authors: In both this cohort and an independent cohort of 350 or so donors, the cumulative frequency of public TCR beta family members distinguished carriers of CMV infection plus the relevant HLA type. In the ex vivo response, HLA-C-restricted CMV-specific TCR beta clonotypes were dominant, and in two of eight donors the single most frequent clonotype came from this HLA-C-restricted group.

Sequencing was carried out with an Illumina HiSeq 1500. TCRdb trimmed public reads at Q25 via fastp, called clones via MiXCR and kept in-frame beta chains. Rows with a matching CDR3 protein are joined into one entry that keeps the most common DNA and genes. For this sample the table gives 370,000 or so distinct CDR3 sequences, of which about 32% were detected only once. Of the sample, less than 15% falls within the top ten clones. Reading the label with the study, this specimen's treatment or condition is: in vitro stimulation with specific CMV peptide epitopes to enrich CMV-specific T cells. The count of this clonotype is one. Its antigen is currently not known. Base qualities are not provided; no much larger clone lies one nucleotide away. One read alone is weak evidence. CDR1 and CDR2 are drawn from the germline V gene: KGHDR, SFDVKD. The CDR3 covers 11 residues, taking in both the cysteine and the phenylalanine. The CDR3 DNA has 33 bases and is translated from base 1. V is pruned by 9 bases and J by 10 bases, leaving 7 bases of the junction without a gene match.

The receptor was derived from a human donor in good health (CMV status not recorded). Some clones in this sample may be carry-over from other donors' samples. Recombination connected TRBV24-1 to TRBJ1-2; TRBD1 matches 7 bases in the middle. The source material was cultured PBMCs, sampled from culture after CMV antigen stimulation. The nucleotide sequence reads TGTGCCACCTCGACAGGGTTCATCTACACCTTC. It translates to CATSTGFIYTF.